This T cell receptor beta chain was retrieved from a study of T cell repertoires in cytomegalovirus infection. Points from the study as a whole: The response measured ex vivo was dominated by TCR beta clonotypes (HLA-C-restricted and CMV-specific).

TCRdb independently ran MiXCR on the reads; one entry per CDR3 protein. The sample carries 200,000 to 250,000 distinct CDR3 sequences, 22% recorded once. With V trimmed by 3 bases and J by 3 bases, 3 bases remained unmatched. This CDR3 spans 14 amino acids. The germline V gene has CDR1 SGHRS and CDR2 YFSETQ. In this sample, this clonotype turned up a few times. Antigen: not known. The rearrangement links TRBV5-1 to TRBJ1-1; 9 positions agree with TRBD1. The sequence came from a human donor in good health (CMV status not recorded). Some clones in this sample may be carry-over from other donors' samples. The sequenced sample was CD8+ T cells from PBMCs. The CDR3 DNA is TGCGCCAGCAGCTCGGGACAGGGTTACACTGAAGCTTTCTTT. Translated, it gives CASSSGQGYTEAFF.